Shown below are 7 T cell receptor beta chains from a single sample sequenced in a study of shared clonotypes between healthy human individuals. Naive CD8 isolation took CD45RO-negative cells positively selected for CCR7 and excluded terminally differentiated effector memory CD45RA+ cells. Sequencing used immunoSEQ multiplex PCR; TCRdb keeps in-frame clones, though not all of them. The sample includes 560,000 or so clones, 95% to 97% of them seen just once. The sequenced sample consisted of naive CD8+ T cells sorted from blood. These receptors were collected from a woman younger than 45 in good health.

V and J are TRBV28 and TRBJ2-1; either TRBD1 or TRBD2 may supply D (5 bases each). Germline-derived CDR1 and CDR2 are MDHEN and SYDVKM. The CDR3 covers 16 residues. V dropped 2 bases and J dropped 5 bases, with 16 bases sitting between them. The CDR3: CASSLGWGLRHNEQFF. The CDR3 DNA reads TGTGCCAGCAGTTTAGGTTGGGGGTTACGCCACAATGAGCAGTTCTTC.

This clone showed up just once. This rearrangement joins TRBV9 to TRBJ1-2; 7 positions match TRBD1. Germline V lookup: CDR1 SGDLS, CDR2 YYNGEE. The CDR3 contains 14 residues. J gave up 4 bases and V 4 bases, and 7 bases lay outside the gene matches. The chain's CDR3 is CASSSGGLAYGYTF. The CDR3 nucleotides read TGTGCCAGCAGCTCAGGGGGTCTGGCCTATGGCTACACCTTC.

CDR3 loop: CASSLGSIYNEQFF. The DNA of the CDR3 is TGTGCCAGCAGTTTGGGCAGCATCTACAATGAGCAGTTCTTC. The chain couples TRBV28 to TRBJ2-1; unclear D gene. Germline V gene data show CDR1 as MDHEN and CDR2 as SYDVKM. The V and J ends lost 3 bases and 3 bases respectively, with 9 bases between them. This CDR3 contains 14 residues.

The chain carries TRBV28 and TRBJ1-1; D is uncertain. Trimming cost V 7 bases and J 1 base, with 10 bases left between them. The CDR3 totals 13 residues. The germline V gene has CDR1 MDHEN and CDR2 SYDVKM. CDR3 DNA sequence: TGTGCCAGCACCAACGGGCAGAACACTGAAGCTTTCTTT. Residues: CASTNGQNTEAFF.

CDR3 DNA sequence: TGCGCCAGCAGTGTCGGCGGAGGTGTGAATGAGCAGTTCTTC. This gives the protein CASSVGGGVNEQFF. The chain combines TRBV10-2 with TRBJ2-1; D perhaps matches TRBD2 (5 bases). The CDR3 is 14 amino acids. In germline, CDR1 is WSHSY, CDR2 SAAADI. Between the trimmed V and J ends, which lost 4 bases and 7 bases, there was a span of 14 bases.

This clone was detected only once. CDR3 sequence (DNA): TGTGCCAGCAGCTTAGGGAACCAACACAACACAGATACGCAGTATTTT. This sequence encodes CASSLGNQHNTDTQYF. The V call is TRBV7-8, the J call TRBJ2-3, with D hard to call. Germline V gene sequence: CDR1 SGHVS, CDR2 FQNEAQ. The length of the CDR3 is 16 residues. Trimming shortened V by 1 base and J by 2 bases, and 13 bases separated the two germline ends.

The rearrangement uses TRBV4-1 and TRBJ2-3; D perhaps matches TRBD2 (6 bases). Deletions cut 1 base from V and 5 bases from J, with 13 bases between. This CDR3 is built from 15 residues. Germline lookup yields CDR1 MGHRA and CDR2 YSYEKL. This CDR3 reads CASSQVTSRRDTQYF. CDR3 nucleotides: TGCGCCAGCAGCCAAGTTACTAGCAGGAGAGATACGCAGTATTTT.